This T cell receptor (beta chain) emerged from a study of T cell responses to AZD1222 COVID-19 vaccine. Across the study: Researchers grouped second doses given at about 4 or about 12 weeks into one pool. General study results and limits: Spike-wide vaccine-associated CD4 TCRs dominated at 160-218 and 743-854. Epitopes outside B.1.351 and B.1.1.7 mutated regions reportedly drew nearly half of spike TCRs.

The protocol was immunoSEQ multiplex PCR, while the TCRdb copy is restricted to in-frame clones and leaves out a portion. The table includes more than 75,000 clones, around 89% detected once. In this sample, this clone turned up once. The antigen is not known. The CDR3 spans 15 residues. V gave up 1 base and J gave up 2 bases, with 9 bases separating them. CDR1 SGHNT and CDR2 YYREEE come from the germline V gene (reference sequence). Sequencing was performed on peripheral blood, taken on day 0 of AZD1222 vaccination. The sequence was obtained from an adult in good health. The chain uses TRBV5-4 and TRBJ2-2; D is perhaps TRBD1 or TRBD2 (5 bases each). Here the CDR3 reads CASSLRGTNTGELFF. The DNA for the CDR3 is TGTGCCAGCAGCTTGAGAGGGACCAACACCGGGGAGCTGTTTTTT.